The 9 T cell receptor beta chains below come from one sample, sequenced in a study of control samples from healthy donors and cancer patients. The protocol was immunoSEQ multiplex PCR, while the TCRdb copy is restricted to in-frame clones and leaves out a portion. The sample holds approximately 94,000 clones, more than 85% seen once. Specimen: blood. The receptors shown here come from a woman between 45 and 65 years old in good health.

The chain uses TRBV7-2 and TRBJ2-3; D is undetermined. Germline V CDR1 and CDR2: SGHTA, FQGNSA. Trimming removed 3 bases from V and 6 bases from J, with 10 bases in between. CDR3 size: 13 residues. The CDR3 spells CASSFWAPDTQYF. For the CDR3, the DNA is TGTGCCAGCAGCTTTTGGGCCCCTGATACGCAGTATTTT.

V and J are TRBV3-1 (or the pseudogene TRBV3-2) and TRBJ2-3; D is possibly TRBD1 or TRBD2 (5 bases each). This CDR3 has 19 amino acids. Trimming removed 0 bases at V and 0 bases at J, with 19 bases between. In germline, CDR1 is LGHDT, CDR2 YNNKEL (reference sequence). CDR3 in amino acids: CASSQDIQTREFSTDTQYF. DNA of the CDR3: TGTGCCAGCAGCCAAGATATCCAGACCAGGGAGTTTAGCACAGATACGCAGTATTTT.

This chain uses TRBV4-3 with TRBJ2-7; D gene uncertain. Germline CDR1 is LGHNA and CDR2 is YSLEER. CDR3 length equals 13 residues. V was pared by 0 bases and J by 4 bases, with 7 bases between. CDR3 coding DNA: TGCGCCAGCAGCCAAGATGGGCGGTACGAGCAGTACTTC. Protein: CASSQDGRYEQYF.

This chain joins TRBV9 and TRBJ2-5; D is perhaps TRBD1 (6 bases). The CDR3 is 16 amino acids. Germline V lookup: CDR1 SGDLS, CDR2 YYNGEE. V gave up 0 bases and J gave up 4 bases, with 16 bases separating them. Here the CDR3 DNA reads TGTGCCAGCAGCGTAGAGGCAGGGGCGGTGGGAGAGACCCAGTACTTC. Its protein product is CASSVEAGAVGETQYF.

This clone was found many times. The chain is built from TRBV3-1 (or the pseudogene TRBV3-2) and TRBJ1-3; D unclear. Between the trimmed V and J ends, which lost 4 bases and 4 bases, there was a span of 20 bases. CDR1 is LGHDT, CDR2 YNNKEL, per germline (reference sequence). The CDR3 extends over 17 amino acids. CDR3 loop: CASSPRPYLGYGNTIYF. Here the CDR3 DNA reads TGTGCCAGCAGCCCCCGGCCCTACCTGGGCTACGGAAACACCATATATTTT.

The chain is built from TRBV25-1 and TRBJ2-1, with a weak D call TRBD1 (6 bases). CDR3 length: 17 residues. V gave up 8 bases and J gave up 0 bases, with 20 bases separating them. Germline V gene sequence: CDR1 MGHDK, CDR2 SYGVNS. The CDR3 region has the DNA TGTGCCAGCGGAGACCGAAACAGGGCTGGCTCCTACAATGAGCAGTTCTTC. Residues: CASGDRNRAGSYNEQFF.

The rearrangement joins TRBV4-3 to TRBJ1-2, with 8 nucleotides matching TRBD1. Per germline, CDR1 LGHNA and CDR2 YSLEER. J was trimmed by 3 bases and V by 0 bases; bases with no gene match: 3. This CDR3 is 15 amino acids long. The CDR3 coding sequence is TGCGCCAGCAGCCAAGATCAGGGGGCGGACTATGGCTACACCTTC. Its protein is CASSQDQGADYGYTF.

The chain's CDR3 is CARSLMDRGDYEQYF. In nucleotides, the CDR3 is TGTGCCAGAAGTTTGATGGACAGGGGGGACTACGAGCAGTACTTC. The chain carries TRBV5-3 and TRBJ2-7; 10 bases fit TRBD1. TRBV5-3 is annotated as an ORF whose role is uncertain. The CDR3 loop spans 15 amino acids. The V gene end was trimmed by 5 bases and the J gene end by 3 bases; junction bases not matched to a gene: 8.

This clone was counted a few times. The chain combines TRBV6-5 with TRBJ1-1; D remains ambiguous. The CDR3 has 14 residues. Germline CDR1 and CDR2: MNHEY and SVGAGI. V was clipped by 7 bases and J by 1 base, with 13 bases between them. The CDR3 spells CASTTIHRNTEAFF. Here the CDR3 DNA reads TGTGCCAGCACCACTATTCACAGGAACACTGAAGCTTTCTTT.